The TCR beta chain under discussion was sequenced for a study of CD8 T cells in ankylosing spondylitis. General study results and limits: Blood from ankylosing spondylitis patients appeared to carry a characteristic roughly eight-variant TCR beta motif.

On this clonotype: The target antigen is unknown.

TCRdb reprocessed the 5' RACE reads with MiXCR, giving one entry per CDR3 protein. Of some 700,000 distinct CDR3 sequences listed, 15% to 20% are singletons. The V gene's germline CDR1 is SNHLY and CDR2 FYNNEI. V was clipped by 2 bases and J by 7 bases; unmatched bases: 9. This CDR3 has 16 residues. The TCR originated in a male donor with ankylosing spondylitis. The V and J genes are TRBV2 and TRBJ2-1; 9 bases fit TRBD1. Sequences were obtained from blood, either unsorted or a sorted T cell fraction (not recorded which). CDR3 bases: TGTGCCAGCAGTGAATGGGTACAGGGGGCTGGGAATGAGCAGTTCTTC. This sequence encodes CASSEWVQGAGNEQFF.